Listed below are T cell receptor beta chains from one sample, sequenced in a study of post-analysis software for immune sequencing data. A single record per CDR3 protein comes from TCRdb applying MiXCR to the PCR reads. The table records about 820,000 distinct CDR3 sequences, approximately 57% of them present only once. The sample taken for sequencing was blood. The receptors were gathered from a girl aged 10 to 17 with multiple sclerosis. Both conserved end residues are trimmed from each CDR3. Each record gives: D gene, V gene, clone size, J gene, CDR3 length, CDR3 protein. The D gene is left open where the match is weak. Clone size is stated in some rows and not others, as once, few, many or a class when expanded.

>TRBD1|TRBV6-5|NA|TRBJ1-2|13
ASSYSDRGPYGYT
>NA|TRBV2|once|TRBJ2-1|13
ASKTSSGPYNEQF
>NA|TRBV27|NA|TRBJ2-3|14
ASKPQGFAITDTQY
>NA|TRBV29-1|NA|TRBJ2-1|13
SVDPGPRIHNEQF
>NA|TRBV20-1|NA|TRBJ2-7|12
SASSLQGPYEQY
>TRBD2|TRBV29-1|NA|TRBJ2-3|16
SVAASGGAILSTDTQY
>NA|TRBV4-1|NA|TRBJ2-1|11
ASTWGLGGEQF
>NA|TRBV10-3|NA|TRBJ1-1|14
AISGHSTGTNTEAF
>TRBD2|TRBV25-1|few|TRBJ2-7|16
ASSEFDSGRPFSYEQY
>NA|TRBV10-3|NA|TRBJ1-2|15
AISESRVDVMLYGYT
>TRBD2|TRBV12-3/TRBV12-4|NA|TRBJ2-7|15
ASSTGLAGVPSYEQY
>TRBD2|TRBV20-1|once|TRBJ2-3|14
SAREGLAGVRDTQY
>TRBD1|TRBV10-3|NA|TRBJ2-7|10
AIQGVTYEQY
>NA|TRBV7-2|few|TRBJ2-7|12
ASSLEARSYEQY
>TRBD1|TRBV5-1|NA|TRBJ1-1|13
ASSTGQGATTEAF
>TRBD2|TRBV5-1|NA|TRBJ2-2|17
ASSFRTSGGGANTGELF
>NA|TRBV7-9|NA|TRBJ1-6|14
ASSAPTGYRNSPLH
>NA|TRBV9|NA|TRBJ2-7|12
ASSPRPDSYEQY
>NA|TRBV11-2|NA|TRBJ2-3|10
ASSGKGDTQY
>TRBD1|TRBV12-3/TRBV12-4|NA|TRBJ1-2|12
ASLRTGLNYGYT
>NA|TRBV20-1|few|TRBJ2-7|12
SAEVDRGSYEQY
>NA|TRBV12-3/TRBV12-4|few|TRBJ1-6|11
ASRVIRWGPLH